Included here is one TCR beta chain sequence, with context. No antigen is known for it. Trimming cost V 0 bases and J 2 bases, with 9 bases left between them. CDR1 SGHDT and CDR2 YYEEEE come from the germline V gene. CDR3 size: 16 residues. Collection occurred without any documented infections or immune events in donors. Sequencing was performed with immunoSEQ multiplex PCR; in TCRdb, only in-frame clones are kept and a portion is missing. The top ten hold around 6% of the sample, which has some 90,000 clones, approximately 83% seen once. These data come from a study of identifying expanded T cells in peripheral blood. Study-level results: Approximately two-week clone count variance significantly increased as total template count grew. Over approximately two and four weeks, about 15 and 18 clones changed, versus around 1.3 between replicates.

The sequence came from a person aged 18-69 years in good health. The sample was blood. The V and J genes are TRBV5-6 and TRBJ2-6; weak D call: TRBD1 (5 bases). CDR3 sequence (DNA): TGTGCCAGCAGCTTGGGGCTGGGGCCTGGGGCCAACGTCCTGACTTTC. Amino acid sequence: CASSLGLGPGANVLTF.